The source of this T cell receptor beta chain is a study of regulatory T cells in long-lasting Graves disease. Looking at the study overall: The antithyroid drugs taken by newly diagnosed Graves' patients had been used for under 3 months. Study-wide results and limits: Among persistent patients, a larger number of public clonotypes were shared (about 2,800) than among newly diagnosed patients (more than 850).

This sample's time point: newly diagnosed GD, antithyroid drugs for less than 3 months. PBMC RNA was the source of the TCR library. The CDR3 loop spans 13 amino acids. CDR1 is GTSNPN, CDR2 SVGIG, per germline (reference sequence). V lost 5 bases to trimming and J lost 3 bases, with 11 bases between them. A remark on this clonotype: Its target is unknown.

Combining iRepertoire HTBI primers with Arm-PCR of CDR3 regions, the authors built TCR beta libraries. TCRdb reprocessed the multiplex PCR reads via MiXCR and lists one record per CDR3 protein. The profile shows 440,000 or so distinct CDR3 sequences, 15% of them singletons. These data were also reused for a study on T cells in Graves' hyperthyroidism and ophthalmopathy. That source notes: When the TCR CDR3 underwent first-round RT-PCR, the HTBI primer set was used.

This clonotype was sampled from a woman younger than 45 with Graves disease. Specimen: peripheral blood mononuclear cells (PBMCs), collected at new diagnosis, from a patient treated with antithyroid drugs. This chain connects TRBV30 to TRBJ1-3; TRBD1 might be the D (6 bases). CDR3 residues: CAWETGFGNTIYF. The CDR3 DNA is TGTGCCTGGGAAACAGGGTTTGGAAACACCATATATTTT.